These 18 T cell receptor beta chains originate from one sample sequenced in a study of CXCR3-negative and CXCR3-positive naive CD8 T cells. The authors prepared UMI-labeled TRB cDNA libraries by 5' RACE. With the 5' RACE reads reprocessed, TCRdb shows one record per CDR3 protein and no DNA. The sample holds 100,000 or so distinct CDR3 sequences. The source material was naive CXCR3- CD8+ T cells from blood. The subset was: CD45RO-CCR7+CD27+CD95- naive CD8+ T cells lacking CXCR3 (TNR3-). The receptors derive from a human donor in good health. Some clones in this sample may be carry-over from other donors' samples.

The chain recombines TRBV3-1 with TRBJ2-5; without DNA, the TCRdb call of TRBD2 cannot be checked. The CDR3 consists of 16 residues. Germline V gives CDR1 LGHDT, CDR2 YNNKEL (reference sequence). The CDR3: CASSQEVAGGIETQYF.

The rearrangement links TRBV25-1 to TRBJ2-5; without DNA, the TCRdb call of TRBD2 cannot be checked. The length of the CDR3 is 17 residues. Germline V gene lookup returns CDR1 MGHDK and CDR2 SYGVNS. The CDR3 loop is CASSDPWRQDQSETQYF.

This chain connects TRBV7-9 to TRBJ2-5; the TRBD2 assignment by TCRdb is unverifiable without DNA. The CDR3 sequence is 16 residues long. Germline-derived CDR1 and CDR2 are SEHNR and FQNEAQ (reference sequence). This chain's CDR3 is CASSLTSGEALETQYF.

The chain combines TRBV15 with TRBJ1-5; TCRdb returns TRBD1, unconfirmable since there is no DNA. The CDR3 is made up of 17 amino acids. From germline, CDR1 is LNHNV and CDR2 YYDKDF (reference sequence). CDR3 protein: CATSRPSGTASNQPQHF.

The J gene is TRBJ1-1, the V gene TRBV23-1; as DNA is missing, the TRBD1 call by TCRdb cannot be tested. TRBV23-1 is an open reading frame whose function is uncertain. The CDR3 extends over 11 amino acids. The CDR3 protein is CASSHRAEAFF.

The chain links TRBV11-2 to TRBJ2-1; checking the TCRdb D call of TRBD1 is not possible without DNA. CDR3 size: 15 residues. Germline V gene sequence: CDR1 SGHAT, CDR2 FQNNGV. The CDR3 region is CASSFSGTGRNEQFF.

The chain employs TRBV5-1 and TRBJ2-5; the D call from TCRdb, TRBD1, cannot be confirmed without DNA. The CDR3 extends over 12 amino acids. Germline loops: CDR1 SGHRS, CDR2 YFSETQ. CDR3: CASSEGWETQYF.

The chain carries TRBV4-3 and TRBJ2-7; TCRdb outputs TRBD1, but without DNA this stays unchecked. The germline CDR1 and CDR2 sequences are LGHNA and YSLEER. The CDR3 sequence is 14 residues long. CDR3 sequence reads: CASSQDTTAYEQYF.

The V call is TRBV11-3, the J call TRBJ2-1. The CDR3 covers 15 residues. CDR1 and CDR2 (germline): SGHNT, YENEEA. This CDR3 is CASSLKLSSYNEQFF. Drawing the rest from reference TRBV11-3 and TRBJ2-1, the complete variable domain is EAGVVQSPRYKIIEKKQPVAFWCNPISGHNTLYWYLQNLGQGPELLIRYENEEAVDDSQLPKDRFSAERLKGVDSTLKIQPAELGDSAVYLCASSLKLSSYNEQFFGPGTRLTVL.

The chain carries TRBV2 and TRBJ2-1; TCRdb's D call, TRBD2, is unchecked because there is no DNA. Germline V gives CDR1 SNHLY, CDR2 FYNNEI. The length of the CDR3 is 15 residues. The CDR3 region is CASSPGTSAYNEQFF.

The chain couples TRBV5-6 to TRBJ2-5. This CDR3 has 12 amino acids. CDR1 and CDR2 (germline): SGHDT, YYEEEE. The CDR3 region is CASSLGRGREYF.

This chain links TRBV5-1 with TRBJ2-2; TCRdb proposes TRBD1, but this gene call is untestable without DNA. This CDR3 contains 14 residues. Germline V CDR1 and CDR2: SGHRS, YFSETQ. CDR3 protein: CASSSPGGAGELFF.

This rearrangement joins TRBV6-8 to TRBJ2-7; without DNA, the TCRdb call of TRBD1 cannot be checked. There are 12 residues in the CDR3. Germline-derived CDR1 and CDR2 are MNHGY and SAAAGT. The CDR3 protein is CASNRDSYEQYF.

This chain's CDR3 is CASSFTGTGEYGYTF. V gene TRBV12-3 or TRBV12-4 combines with J gene TRBJ1-2; TCRdb picks TRBD1, but there is no DNA to check that call. This CDR3 is built from 15 residues.

This CDR3 reads CASRMRDRATQPQHF. This chain links TRBV23-1 with TRBJ1-5; TCRdb lists TRBD1, though no DNA is available to test this call. TRBV23-1 is assigned to the ORF class and has an uncertain function. The CDR3 has 15 amino acids.

The CDR3 here is CASSTHDKLGEQFF. The J gene is TRBJ2-1, the V gene TRBV6-2 or TRBV6-3. CDR1 MNHEY and CDR2 SVGEGT come from the germline V gene. This CDR3 comprises 14 residues.

This chain connects TRBV29-1 to TRBJ1-2; TCRdb returns TRBD1, unconfirmable since there is no DNA. This CDR3 contains 18 residues. Germline V gives CDR1 SQVTM, CDR2 ANQGSEA. The CDR3 region is CSAFEPKQERDRWGGYTF.

This chain uses TRBV20-1 with TRBJ2-2; lacking DNA, the TRBD2 call made by TCRdb goes unchecked. CDR3 length equals 16 residues. Germline V lookup: CDR1 DFQATT, CDR2 SNEGSKA (reference sequence). The CDR3 is CSARDRKRDETGELFF.